This T cell receptor (beta chain) was sequenced in a study of blood T cell repertoires in COVID-19. In the study overall: Researchers got acute and convalescent COVID-19 samples from the United States, Italy and Spain.

In germline, CDR1 is MDHEN, CDR2 SYDVKM. The CDR3 totals 20 residues. Clones were sequenced by immunoSEQ multiplex PCR, and TCRdb holds only the in-frame ones, with some missing. The table has approximately 100,000 clones, roughly 75% seen once. On this clone itself: Sequence at one end of the junction differs from germline and may be a read error.

Sequences were obtained from peripheral blood. This chain joins TRBV28 and TRBJ2-7; TRBD1 agrees at 9 bases. The sequence came from a human donor in a cohort sampled during active or convalescent COVID-19. CDR3 amino acids: CANSLWIAAGPGDRGYEQYF. CDR3 bases: TGTGCCAACAGTTTATGGATCGCGGCGGGACCCGGAGACAGGGGGTACGAGCAGTACTTC.